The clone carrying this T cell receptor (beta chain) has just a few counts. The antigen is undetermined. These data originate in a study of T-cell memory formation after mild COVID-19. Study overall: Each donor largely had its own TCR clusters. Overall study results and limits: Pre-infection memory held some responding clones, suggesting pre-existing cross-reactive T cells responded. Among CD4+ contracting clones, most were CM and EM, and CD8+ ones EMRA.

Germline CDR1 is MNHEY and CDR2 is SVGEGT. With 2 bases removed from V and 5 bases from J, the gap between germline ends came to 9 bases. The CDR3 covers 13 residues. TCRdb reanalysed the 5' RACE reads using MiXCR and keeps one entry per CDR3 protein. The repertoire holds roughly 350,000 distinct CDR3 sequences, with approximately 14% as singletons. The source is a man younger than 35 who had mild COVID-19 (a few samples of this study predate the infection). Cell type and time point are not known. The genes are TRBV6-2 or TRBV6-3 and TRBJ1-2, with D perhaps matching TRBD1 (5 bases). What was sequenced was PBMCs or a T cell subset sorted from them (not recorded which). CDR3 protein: CASSYRGKYGYTF. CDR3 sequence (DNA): TGTGCCAGCAGTTACCGGGGGAAGTATGGCTACACCTTC.